This T cell receptor (beta chain) was sequenced in a study of blood T cell repertoires in COVID-19 (dated by TCRdb to 2018 to 2021). At the level of the whole study: Collaborator samples came from the United States, Italy and Spain and covered acute and convalescent phases of COVID-19. The material from the prospective study consisted of cDNA or gDNA derived from T cells, B-cell-depleted T cells, or PBMCs. Deeply sampled blood TCRbeta repertoires from subjects exposed to, actively infected with, or recovered from COVID-19 were included in the dataset. The repertoires were made available in a free public database intended to serve as a resource for research on the immune response to SARS-CoV-2. The samples were drawn from two sources: the first 160 participants of the ongoing ImmuneRACE study, and 1,000 to 1,500 subjects contributed by 6 global collaborators. A de-identified subject ID, COVID-19 status, age in years and sex were almost always included in the sample metadata. Where HLA class I and class II types were available, the types were taken from metadata supplied by the sample provider, not from assay-based typing. Study-wide conclusions, independent of this receptor: How much clinical and demographic metadata was included differed by source and by participant, and the metadata was provided uncurated.

As concerns this clone: It lacks a known antigen. Per-base qualities were not stored, and no clone one base away is much larger.

TCRbeta CDR3 regions were amplified from genomic DNA using the immunoSEQ Assay, a bias-controlled multiplex PCR. The published analysis was carried out like this. Within the assay, amplification of reference gene primers was used to estimate how many nucleated cells each sample contained. To quantify the absolute abundance of each unique TCRbeta CDR3 rearrangement, sequence reads were collapsed and filtered. For each sample, productive Simpson clonality was calculated by taking the square root of Simpson's diversity index across productive rearrangements. TCRdb's version of the immuneACCESS table is confined to in-frame rearrangements and falls short of the full clone set. An unresolved V gene accounts for under half of the shortfall where checked; the remainder is of unknown origin. The V and J calls and clone size are taken from that table; D and trimming were inferred from the DNA. Across this sample there are about 100,000 clones, with approximately 62% seen only once. The ten largest make up about 5.9% of the sample.

At the junction V is shortened by 4 bases and J by 1 base, with 10 bases in between. From the germline V gene (reference sequence), CDR1 is LNHDA and CDR2 is SQIVND. From its cysteine to its phenylalanine, the CDR3 spans 14 amino acids. The sequence is cut down to CDR3 DNA, 42 bases in frame from base 1. Collaborating institutions collected whole blood in K2EDTA tubes following their own protocols. For TCRbeta analysis, collaborators shipped samples as frozen whole blood, isolated PBMCs, or DNA extracted from either of those sample types. The origin of this receptor is a man older than 75 with acute or convalescent COVID-19. Sequencing input: peripheral blood. The sequence links TRBV19 to TRBJ1-1; the D gene is perhaps TRBD1, on 5 matching bases. The nucleotides read TGTGCCAGTAGTACACCGCAGGGGAACACTGAAGCTTTCTTT. It translates as CASSTPQGNTEAFF.